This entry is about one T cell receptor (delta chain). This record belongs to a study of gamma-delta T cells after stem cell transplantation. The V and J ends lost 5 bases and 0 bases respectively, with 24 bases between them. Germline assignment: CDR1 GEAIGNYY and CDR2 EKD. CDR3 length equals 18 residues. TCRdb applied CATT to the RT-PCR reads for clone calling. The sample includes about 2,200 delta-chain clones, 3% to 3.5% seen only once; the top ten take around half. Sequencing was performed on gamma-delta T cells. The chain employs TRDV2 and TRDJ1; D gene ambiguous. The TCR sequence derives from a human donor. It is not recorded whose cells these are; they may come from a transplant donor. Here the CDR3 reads CACVPLHASDVYTDKLIF. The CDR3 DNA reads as TGTGCCTGTGTCCCCCTGCATGCCTCTGACGTTTACACCGATAAACTCATCTTT.